A single sample is the source of the 24 T cell receptor beta chains below, sequenced in a study of blood T cell repertoires in COVID-19. TCRdb keeps only in-frame clones here, not all; method: immunoSEQ multiplex PCR. The sample has under 300,000 clones, roughly nine tenths seen once. Sequencing was carried out using PBMCs or T cells enriched from blood (not recorded which). The receptors derive from a woman in her thirties with acute COVID-19.

The chain links TRBV27 to TRBJ1-1; 8 bases map to TRBD1. The V gene's germline CDR1 is MNHEY and CDR2 SMNVEV (reference sequence). J was trimmed by 1 base and V by 6 bases; bases with no gene match: 13. CDR3 length: 17 residues. The CDR3 DNA sequence: TGTGCCAGCAGGATCGGACAGGGTTACGTGGGGAACACTGAAGCTTTCTTT. Protein sequence: CASRIGQGYVGNTEAFF.

The V and J genes are TRBV7-9 and TRBJ2-6, with unresolved D. Germline V gives CDR1 SEHNR, CDR2 FQNEAQ (reference sequence). The CDR3 covers 15 residues. V shed 2 bases and J shed 1 base, with 6 bases lying between them. The CDR3, as DNA: TGTGCCAGCAGCTTACAGTTGTCTGGGGCCAACGTCCTGACTTTC. Its translation: CASSLQLSGANVLTF.

A few counts support this clone. The chain uses TRBV7-3 and TRBJ2-1, with 8 bases matching TRBD2. The germline V gene has CDR1 SGHTA and CDR2 FQGTGA. Trimming removed 5 bases from V and 7 bases from J; junction bases left unmatched: 16. The CDR3 runs 17 residues. DNA for the CDR3: TGTGCCAGCAGCCCGGGGACTAGAGGGACCTGGGGGAATGAGCAGTTCTTC. This codes for CASSPGTRGTWGNEQFF.

This clone showed up just once. The chain is built from TRBV7-9 and TRBJ2-1, with TRBD2 matching over 10 bases. J gave up 7 bases and V 5 bases, and 8 bases lay outside the gene matches. Germline V lookup: CDR1 SEHNR, CDR2 FQNEAQ (reference sequence). The CDR3 is 15 amino acids. CDR3 coding DNA: TGTGCCAGCAGCAGACCTAGCGGGGGACCGAATGAGCAGTTCTTC. This translates into CASSRPSGGPNEQFF.

The V gene is TRBV27, the J gene TRBJ2-1; TRBD2 agrees at 8 bases. This CDR3 spans 15 amino acids. Germline lookup yields CDR1 MNHEY and CDR2 SMNVEV (reference sequence). Trimming took 5 bases from V and 0 from J; bases not matched to a gene: 3. DNA of the CDR3: TGTGCCAGCAGTCCGCGGGAGGTCTCCTACAATGAGCAGTTCTTC. Translation gives CASSPREVSYNEQFF.

This clone was detected once. The gene calls are TRBV29-1 and TRBJ2-7, with 7 bases lining up with TRBD1. The J segment lost 0 bases and the V segment lost 6 bases, leaving 8 bases of the junction unmatched. The CDR3 loop spans 14 amino acids. Germline CDR1 SQVTM, CDR2 ANQGSEA. DNA for the CDR3: TGCAGCGTGACAGGGAGTTCGAGCTCCTACGAGCAGTACTTC. This sequence encodes CSVTGSSSSYEQYF.

The genes are TRBV29-1 and TRBJ1-2; no clear D. The ends were cut back, 6 bases at V and 0 bases at J, with 14 bases in the middle. The germline V gene encodes CDR1 SQVTM and CDR2 ANQGSEA. The CDR3 is 14 amino acids. Here the CDR3 reads CSVSPLTANYGYTF. In DNA, the CDR3 is TGCAGCGTCTCACCCCTAACTGCTAACTATGGCTACACCTTC.

J is TRBJ2-1 and V is TRBV5-6; D remains ambiguous. Germline V gene data show CDR1 as SGHDT and CDR2 as YYEEEE. Between the trimmed V and J ends, which lost 4 bases and 6 bases, there was a span of 17 bases. CDR3 length: 15 residues. In DNA, the CDR3 is TGTGCCAGCAGCACCTTTGGGCAGGTTTCCAATGAGCAGTTCTTC. Encoded protein: CASSTFGQVSNEQFF.

This sequence joins TRBV10-3 and TRBJ2-5, with a possible D match to TRBD1 (6 bases). CDR3 length: 17 residues. The germline V gene has CDR1 ENHRY and CDR2 SYGVKD. Trimming stripped 2 bases from V and 4 bases from J, with 20 bases between. CDR3 sequence: CAISEGQQTNLGETQYF. CDR3 bases: TGTGCCATCAGTGAGGGACAGCAAACGAATCTGGGAGAGACCCAGTACTTC.

This chain uses TRBV18 with TRBJ1-1; weak D call: TRBD1 (6 bases). The CDR3 is 15 amino acids. Germline CDR1 KGHSH, CDR2 LQKENI. Between the trimmed V and J ends, which lost 3 bases and 3 bases, there was a span of 14 bases. This chain's CDR3 is CASSPLTGTDTEAFF. CDR3 DNA: TGTGCCAGCTCACCTCTGACAGGCACGGACACTGAAGCTTTCTTT.

V is TRBV12-3 or TRBV12-4 and J is TRBJ2-7, with no clear D. Trimming removed 0 bases from V and 5 bases from J, with 5 bases in between. This CDR3 spans 12 amino acids. CDR3 residues: CASSLAAHEQYF. Here the CDR3 DNA reads TGTGCCAGCAGTTTAGCGGCTCACGAGCAGTACTTC.

V gene TRBV7-8 combines with J gene TRBJ1-2; D may be TRBD1 (6 bases). The CDR3 has 16 amino acids. The germline V gene has CDR1 SGHVS and CDR2 FQNEAQ. V was trimmed by 0 bases and J by 4 bases, leaving 15 bases between them. This chain's CDR3 is CASSLASTGLSYGYTF. In DNA, the CDR3 is TGTGCCAGCAGCTTAGCCTCAACAGGGCTCAGCTATGGCTACACCTTC.

V and J are TRBV5-6 and TRBJ2-2; 7 bases are a match to TRBD1. The CDR3 runs to 15 residues. The V segment lost 3 bases and the J segment 1 base; nucleotides outside the gene matches: 3. Per germline, CDR1 SGHDT and CDR2 YYEEEE. CDR3 nucleotides: TGTGCCAGCAGCTGGGGACAGAGGAACACCGGGGAGCTGTTTTTT. It encodes CASSWGQRNTGELFF.

This chain joins TRBV28 and TRBJ1-5; 7 nucleotides match TRBD1. The ends lost 6 bases at V and 7 bases at J; junction bases unmatched: 18. The CDR3 runs 17 residues. The germline CDR1 and CDR2 sequences are MDHEN and SYDVKM. In DNA, the CDR3 is TGTGCCAGCAGCAAACAGGGGCGCGCCGGGAATTACCAGCCCCAGCATTTT. Its protein product is CASSKQGRAGNYQPQHF.

J is TRBJ2-6 and V is TRBV7-3, with a weak D call TRBD1 (6 bases). Trimming took 5 bases from V and 2 from J, leaving 13 bases between them. The germline V gene encodes CDR1 SGHTA and CDR2 FQGTGA. This CDR3 region has 16 residues. The CDR3: CASSNPTGPGANVLTF. DNA for the CDR3: TGTGCCAGCAGCAACCCGACAGGCCCTGGGGCCAACGTCCTGACTTTC.

The chain carries TRBV6-5 and TRBJ2-3, with a possible D match to TRBD1 (5 bases). This CDR3 is 13 amino acids long. CDR1 is MNHEY, CDR2 SVGAGI, per germline. With 7 bases removed from V and 3 bases from J, the gap between germline ends came to 11 bases. The CDR3 region is CASKDIWTDTQYF. In nucleotides, the CDR3 is TGTGCCAGCAAGGACATTTGGACAGATACGCAGTATTTT.

The chain couples TRBV5-5 to TRBJ1-5; a weak D match, TRBD1 (6 bases). V gave up 4 bases and J gave up 5 bases, with 13 bases separating them. Germline V CDR1 and CDR2: SGHKS, YYEKEE (reference sequence). The length of the CDR3 is 14 residues. CDR3 coding DNA: TGTGCCAGCAGCAGAGACAGGATCCATCAGCCCCAGCATTTT. It yields the protein CASSRDRIHQPQHF.

The gene calls are TRBV13 and TRBJ1-2; D remains unclear. V lost 6 bases to trimming and J lost 0 bases, with 11 bases between them. Germline V lookup: CDR1 PRHDT, CDR2 FYEKMQ (reference sequence). The CDR3 consists of 14 residues. CDR3 DNA: TGTGCCAGCAGAGTAACAGTAGCTAACTATGGCTACACCTTC. Translation gives CASRVTVANYGYTF.

CDR3 DNA: TGTGCCAGCAGCTTCGCTTGGACAGCCGAAGAGACCCAGTACTTC. Encoded protein: CASSFAWTAEETQYF. The chain is built from TRBV7-6 and TRBJ2-5; maybe TRBD1 (6 bases). The CDR3 totals 15 residues. Trimming took off 3 bases at V and 3 bases at J, with 14 bases between the two ends. Germline loops: CDR1 SGHVS, CDR2 FNYEAQ.

J is TRBJ2-7 and V is TRBV5-1; D may be TRBD1 (6 bases). There are 15 residues in the CDR3. Germline CDR1 SGHRS, CDR2 YFSETQ. V was shortened by 0 bases and J by 2 bases, with 12 bases between the two germline ends. The CDR3, as DNA: TGCGCCAGCAGCTTGGTCTTCGGACAGACCTACGAGCAGTACTTC. Translated, it gives CASSLVFGQTYEQYF.

This clone showed up just a few times. The rearrangement links TRBV14 to TRBJ1-1; no clear D gene. The V gene lost 0 bases and the J gene lost 2 bases, with 10 bases spanning the gap. CDR1 is SGHDN and CDR2 is FVKESK in the germline V gene. The CDR3 has 15 amino acids. CDR3 coding DNA: TGTGCCAGCAGCCAAGAACCACTCCCAAACACTGAAGCTTTCTTT. This codes for CASSQEPLPNTEAFF.

Only one count was recorded for this clone. The CDR3 loop reads CSGTTAYEQYF. The CDR3 nucleotides read TGCAGCGGCACGACAGCCTACGAGCAGTACTTC. The rearrangement links TRBV29-1 to TRBJ2-7, with TRBD1 as a possible D gene (5 bases). This CDR3 spans 11 amino acids. Germline CDR1 is SQVTM and CDR2 is ANQGSEA. Trimming removed 7 bases from V and 2 bases from J, with 9 bases in between.

V is TRBV19 and J is TRBJ1-2; 7 bases align to TRBD1. The CDR3 is 17 residues long. Trimming cost V 2 bases and J 3 bases; bases outside gene matches: 12. In germline, CDR1 is LNHDA, CDR2 SQIVND (reference sequence). CDR3 DNA: TGTGCCAGTAGTATAATAGGGGGCGCCCCTCCGGACTATGGCTACACCTTC. Protein product: CASSIIGGAPPDYGYTF. The variable domain in full, completed from reference TRBV19 and TRBJ1-2, reads DGGITQSPKYLFRKEGQNVTLSCEQNLNHDAMYWYRQDPGQGLRLIYYSQIVNDFQKGDIAEGYSVSREKKESFPLTVTSAQKNPTAFYLCASSIIGGAPPDYGYTFGSGTRLTVV.

V gene TRBV3-1 (or the pseudogene TRBV3-2) combines with J gene TRBJ2-2, with 11 bases fitting TRBD2. V was clipped by 3 bases and J by 7 bases; unmatched bases: 10. The CDR3 covers 17 residues. CDR1 is LGHDT and CDR2 is YNNKEL in the germline V gene (reference sequence). Here the CDR3 reads CASSHRGLAGGGGELFF. In nucleotides, the CDR3 is TGTGCCAGCAGCCACAGGGGGCTAGCGGGAGGTGGCGGGGAGCTGTTTTTT.